The 20 T cell receptor beta chains listed next were all sequenced from one sample in a study of blood T cell repertoires in COVID-19. TCRdb keeps only in-frame clones here, not all; method: immunoSEQ multiplex PCR. The table shows about 290,000 clones, with approximately 88% occurring only once. Material: PBMCs or T cells enriched from blood (not recorded which). The receptors shown here come from a woman in her thirties or forties who had recovered from COVID-19.

The gene calls are TRBV30 and TRBJ1-4; tentative D call: TRBD1 (5 bases). The CDR3 extends over 15 amino acids. V shed 3 bases and J shed 5 bases, with 16 bases lying between them. The V gene's germline CDR1 is GTSNPN and CDR2 SVGIG (reference sequence). In nucleotides, the CDR3 is TGTGCCTGGAGCCCGGGCAGGGCTGAGAATGAAAAACTGTTTTTT. As protein: CAWSPGRAENEKLFF.

The CDR3, as DNA: TGTGCCAGCAGCCAAGACACAAAACTAGCGGGCTTTGACAATGAGCAGTTCTTC. It translates to CASSQDTKLAGFDNEQFF. J is TRBJ2-1 and V is TRBV3-1 (or the pseudogene TRBV3-2); 9 nucleotides align to TRBD2. After removal of 0 bases from V and 5 bases from J, the junction contained 11 bases not matched to a gene. The V gene's germline CDR1 is LGHDT and CDR2 YNNKEL (reference sequence). The CDR3 extends over 18 amino acids.

J is TRBJ2-5 and V is TRBV6-2 or TRBV6-3; perhaps TRBD2 as D (6 bases). Trimming pared 0 bases from V and 3 bases from J, leaving 14 bases between. Germline V lookup: CDR1 MNHEY, CDR2 SVGEGT. The CDR3 has 16 amino acids. The CDR3 DNA follows: TGTGCCAGCAGTTACTCACAGACTAGTCAAAAAGAGACCCAGTACTTC. Translation gives CASSYSQTSQKETQYF.

The J gene is TRBJ1-1, the V gene TRBV5-1, with a tentative D call TRBD1 (5 bases). This CDR3 is 14 amino acids long. Germline values: CDR1 SGHRS, CDR2 YFSETQ. Trimming stripped 1 base from V and 2 bases from J, with 9 bases between. The CDR3 DNA follows: TGCGCCAGCAGCTTGACACAGGTAAACACTGAAGCTTTCTTT. Encoded protein: CASSLTQVNTEAFF.

V and J are TRBV5-1 and TRBJ1-3; a weak D match, TRBD1 (5 bases). Germline V CDR1 and CDR2: SGHRS, YFSETQ. The CDR3 covers 14 residues. V gave up 5 bases and J gave up 0 bases, with 9 bases separating them. CDR3 coding DNA: TGCGCCAGCAGTGGGGCGGTCTCTGGAAACACCATATATTTT. It encodes CASSGAVSGNTIYF. Full variable domain (rest looked up from reference TRBV5-1 and TRBJ1-3): KAGVTQTPRYLIKTRGQQVTLSCSPISGHRSVSWYQQTPGQGLQFLFEYFSETQRNKGNFPGRFSGRQFSNSRSEMNVSTLELGDSALYLCASSGAVSGNTIYFGEGSWLTVV.

The chain joins TRBV19 to TRBJ2-1; 11 positions agree with TRBD2. Germline trimming cut 7 bases from V and 5 bases from J; bases unmatched to any gene: 7. CDR3 length: 15 residues. Germline CDR1 and CDR2: LNHDA and SQIVND (reference sequence). DNA for the CDR3: TGTGCCAGTAACCCAAGACTAGCGGGAAACAATGAGCAGTTCTTC. Its protein product is CASNPRLAGNNEQFF.

The rearrangement links TRBV5-1 to TRBJ2-2, with a weak D call TRBD1 (6 bases). Germline V gene lookup returns CDR1 SGHRS and CDR2 YFSETQ. Trimming removed 1 base from V and 0 bases from J, with 10 bases in between. The CDR3 covers 16 residues. The CDR3 reads CASSLHGTPNTGELFF. For the CDR3, the DNA is TGCGCCAGCAGCTTGCACGGGACACCGAACACCGGGGAGCTGTTTTTT.

V gene TRBV5-5 combines with J gene TRBJ2-2; maybe TRBD1 (5 bases). CDR1 and CDR2 (germline): SGHKS, YYEKEE (reference sequence). The CDR3 contains 14 residues. Trimming shortened V by 2 bases and J by 1 base, and 6 bases separated the two germline ends. CDR3: CASSFRVNTGELFF. The CDR3 DNA sequence: TGTGCCAGCAGCTTCAGGGTGAACACCGGGGAGCTGTTTTTT.

The chain recombines TRBV10-1 with TRBJ2-7; 15 bases agree with TRBD2. With 6 bases clipped from V and 5 bases from J, the junction kept 11 bases outside the gene matches. CDR3 length equals 17 residues. Germline V gene data show CDR1 as WNHNN and CDR2 as SYGVQD (reference sequence). CDR3 in amino acids: CASSAQGLAGGTNEQYF. The CDR3 nucleotides read TGCGCCAGCAGCGCCCAGGGACTAGCGGGAGGTACAAACGAGCAGTACTTC.

The V call is TRBV6-1, the J call TRBJ2-6; 7 bases line up with TRBD2. Trimming took 3 bases from V and 1 from J; bases not matched to a gene: 6. This CDR3 contains 17 residues. In germline, CDR1 is MNHNS, CDR2 SASEGT. The CDR3 bases are TGTGCCAGCAGTGATGGGCGGGGGTCTTCTGGGGCCAACGTCCTGACTTTC. Its protein product is CASSDGRGSSGANVLTF.

V and J are TRBV27 and TRBJ2-3; TRBD2 might be the D (6 bases). Trimming shortened V by 0 bases and J by 10 bases, and 11 bases separated the two germline ends. This CDR3 comprises 13 residues. CDR1 MNHEY and CDR2 SMNVEV come from the germline V gene (reference sequence). The chain's CDR3 is CASSLSRLDSQYF. The DNA of the CDR3 is TGTGCCAGCAGTTTATCCCGACTAGACTCGCAGTATTTT.

CDR3 sequence: CASSFNFNSPLHF. The CDR3 DNA follows: TGTGCCAGCAGCTTTAATTTTAATTCACCCCTCCACTTT. This rearrangement joins TRBV7-2 to TRBJ1-6, with D uncertain. The V end was cut by 3 bases, the J end by 6 bases, with 6 bases between. This CDR3 region has 13 residues. Germline lookup yields CDR1 SGHTA and CDR2 FQGNSA. The full variable domain, its missing parts supplied by reference TRBV7-2 and TRBJ1-6, is GAGVSQSPSNKVTEKGKDVELRCDPISGHTALYWYRQSLGQGLEFLIYFQGNSAPDKSGLPSDRFSAERTGGSVSTLTIQRTQQEDSAVYLCASSFNFNSPLHFGNGTRLTVT.

This clone has just one count. The rearrangement joins TRBV11-1 to TRBJ1-4; 7 nucleotides align to TRBD1. Per the germline V gene, CDR1 is SGHAT and CDR2 is FQDESV (reference sequence). V dropped 5 bases and J dropped 8; count of bases not matched to a gene: 5. This CDR3 contains 13 residues. CDR3 residues: CASSHGQDEKLFF. The CDR3 coding sequence is TGTGCCAGCAGCCACGGACAGGACGAAAAACTGTTTTTT.

The rearrangement joins TRBV29-1 to TRBJ1-6; the D is unclear. The CDR3 runs to 15 residues. V shed 0 bases and J shed 7 bases, with 13 bases lying between them. Germline V gene sequence: CDR1 SQVTM, CDR2 ANQGSEA. CDR3 protein: CSVEDSGRGNSPLHF. CDR3 sequence (DNA): TGCAGCGTTGAAGATTCGGGCAGAGGGAATTCACCCCTCCACTTT.

J is TRBJ1-2 and V is TRBV6-5, with 7 bases lining up with TRBD1. CDR1 is MNHEY and CDR2 is SVGAGI in the germline V gene. This CDR3 contains 16 residues. V trimming: 4 bases; J trimming: 4 bases; junction bases outside the gene matches: 12. CDR3: CASSSRQGKRLYGYTF. The CDR3 DNA is TGTGCCAGCAGTTCCCGACAGGGCAAACGTCTCTATGGCTACACCTTC.

The genes are TRBV24-1 and TRBJ2-7; TRBD1 might be the D (6 bases). The V end lost 4 bases, the J end lost 4 bases, and 13 bases lay between the germline ends. CDR3 size: 14 residues. The germline V gene has CDR1 KGHDR and CDR2 SFDVKD. The CDR3, as DNA: TGTGCCACCAGTGAGCCAGGGGCGTGTTACGAGCAGTACTTC. Encoded protein: CATSEPGACYEQYF.

This clone was counted a single time. The rearrangement joins TRBV24-1 to TRBJ2-1, with D perhaps matching TRBD1 (6 bases). Trimming took off 4 bases at V and 2 bases at J, with 14 bases between the two ends. Germline values: CDR1 KGHDR, CDR2 SFDVKD. This CDR3 is built from 16 residues. The CDR3 region is CATSDSAGTTYNEQFF. Written as DNA, the CDR3 is TGTGCCACCAGTGACTCCGCCGGGACAACCTACAATGAGCAGTTCTTC.

This CDR3 reads CSVLRRFYGYTF. The CDR3 region has the DNA TGCAGCGTACTAAGGAGGTTTTATGGCTACACCTTC. J is TRBJ1-2 and V is TRBV29-1; D unresolved. Germline loops: CDR1 SQVTM, CDR2 ANQGSEA. Trimming shortened V by 6 bases and J by 5 bases, and 13 bases separated the two germline ends. CDR3 size: 12 residues.

The chain couples TRBV5-1 to TRBJ1-2, with D perhaps TRBD1 (5 bases). Germline V CDR1 and CDR2: SGHRS, YFSETQ. V shed 0 bases and J shed 3 bases, with 9 bases lying between them. This CDR3 contains 14 residues. The CDR3 DNA reads as TGCGCCAGCAGCTTGGACGGGACTGACTATGGCTACACCTTC. Translation: CASSLDGTDYGYTF. The full variable domain, its missing parts supplied by reference TRBV5-1 and TRBJ1-2, is KAGVTQTPRYLIKTRGQQVTLSCSPISGHRSVSWYQQTPGQGLQFLFEYFSETQRNKGNFPGRFSGRQFSNSRSEMNVSTLELGDSALYLCASSLDGTDYGYTFGSGTRLTVV.

The chain employs TRBV4-1 and TRBJ1-4, with unresolved D. From germline, CDR1 is MGHRA and CDR2 YSYEKL. V was pared by 1 base and J by 5 bases, with 11 bases between. CDR3 size: 15 residues. This chain's CDR3 is CASSQVREFNEKLFF. CDR3 nucleotide sequence: TGCGCCAGCAGCCAAGTACGTGAGTTCAATGAAAAACTGTTTTTT.